A single sample is the source of the 30 T cell receptor beta chains below, sequenced in a study of Ad26.COV2.S vaccination and SARS-CoV-2 variants. Stated treatment: about 20 received Ad26.COV2.S at low or high dose, single or two shots; roughly 5 received placebo; per-sample allocation not given. At day 63 after the first vaccine or placebo injection, samples were drawn. Profiled with immunoSEQ multiplex PCR; TCRdb holds only in-frame clones, not every one. The sample comprises roughly 420,000 clones, around 89% of which are singletons, and 3.6% rests with the top ten. The sample was peripheral blood, taken in a trial of Ad26.COV2.S vaccine versus placebo. Receptors originate from a person between 18 and 60 years old who received the Ad26.COV2.S COVID-19 vaccine or a placebo.

V gene TRBV2 combines with J gene TRBJ2-3, with 8 bases lining up with TRBD1. Per the germline V gene, CDR1 is SNHLY and CDR2 is FYNNEI. V lost 4 bases and J lost 2; bases outside the gene matches: 5. The CDR3 has 15 residues. Here the CDR3 reads CASSGDRGVTDTQYF. The CDR3, as DNA: TGTGCCAGCAGTGGAGACAGGGGTGTCACAGATACGCAGTATTTT.

The chain links TRBV19 to TRBJ2-7; maybe TRBD2 (6 bases). The CDR3 is 13 amino acids. V was clipped by 9 bases and J by 7 bases, with 19 bases between them. Germline CDR1 and CDR2: LNHDA and SQIVND (reference sequence). The CDR3 spells CASSRDPGGEQYF. CDR3 DNA sequence: TGTGCCAGCTCCCGGGACCCAGGAGGGGAGCAGTACTTC.

The rearrangement links TRBV10-3 to TRBJ2-7, with D perhaps TRBD1 or TRBD2 (6 bases each). Germline V CDR1 and CDR2: ENHRY, SYGVKD. V shed 3 bases and J shed 1 base, with 13 bases lying between them. This CDR3 region has 15 residues. CDR3 nucleotides: TGTGCCATCAGTGATGGAGGGGGAACTTCCTACGAGCAGTACTTC. Protein: CAISDGGGTSYEQYF.

The V gene is TRBV4-1, the J gene TRBJ1-4, with 8 nucleotides matching TRBD1. The V gene's germline CDR1 is MGHRA and CDR2 YSYEKL. V gave up 3 bases and J gave up 10 bases; unmatched junction bases: 10. This CDR3 has 15 residues. CDR3 amino acids: CASSHVDRGSGKLFF. The CDR3 coding sequence is TGCGCCAGCAGCCACGTCGACAGGGGTTCGGGAAAACTGTTTTTT.

This chain uses TRBV19 with TRBJ1-1; no clear D gene. Trimming removed 5 bases at V and 7 bases at J, with 14 bases between. This CDR3 is 13 amino acids long. CDR1 LNHDA and CDR2 SQIVND come from the germline V gene (reference sequence). This chain's CDR3 is CASSVIGGGEAFF. CDR3 nucleotide sequence: TGTGCCAGTAGTGTCATAGGAGGCGGTGAAGCTTTCTTT.

This chain links TRBV7-2 with TRBJ2-7; 11 bases agree with TRBD2. The germline V gene has CDR1 SGHTA and CDR2 FQGNSA. V shed 1 base, J shed 6 bases, and the junction held 2 bases outside the gene matches. The CDR3 extends over 14 amino acids. The CDR3 region is CASSLVAGGFEQYF. The CDR3 coding sequence is TGTGCCAGCAGCTTAGTAGCGGGGGGGTTCGAGCAGTACTTC.

J is TRBJ2-3 and V is TRBV6-5; 11 positions match TRBD2. The V gene end was trimmed by 6 bases and the J gene end by 7 bases; junction bases not matched to a gene: 9. This CDR3 is 15 amino acids long. Germline assignment: CDR1 MNHEY and CDR2 SVGAGI. The chain's CDR3 is CASSLTSGGAYTQYF. For the CDR3, the DNA is TGTGCCAGCAGCCTAACTAGCGGGGGTGCATATACGCAGTATTTT.

The chain is built from TRBV4-1 and TRBJ1-1; the D is unclear. V was trimmed by 4 bases and J by 1 base, leaving 10 bases between them. The CDR3 runs to 14 residues. Germline V gene lookup returns CDR1 MGHRA and CDR2 YSYEKL. DNA of the CDR3: TGCGCCAGCAGCCCGATACAGCAGAACACTGAAGCTTTCTTT. Its protein is CASSPIQQNTEAFF.

This chain links TRBV30 with TRBJ2-2, with D unclear. Germline CDR1 reads GTSNPN; CDR2 reads SVGIG (reference sequence). The CDR3 is 13 residues long. Between the trimmed V and J ends, which lost 1 base and 1 base, there was a span of 4 bases. CDR3 coding DNA: TGTGCCTGGAGTGGGCTGAACACCGGGGAGCTGTTTTTT. It translates to CAWSGLNTGELFF.

The chain combines TRBV28 with TRBJ2-7; possibly TRBD1 for D (6 bases). The CDR3 runs 14 residues. V shed 5 bases and J shed 3 bases, with 14 bases lying between them. CDR1 is MDHEN, CDR2 SYDVKM, per germline. CDR3 bases: TGTGCCAGCAGTCCCCGGACAGCTCGCTACGAGCAGTACTTC. This gives the protein CASSPRTARYEQYF.

The chain joins TRBV5-4 to TRBJ2-2, with 8 bases aligning to TRBD1. CDR3 length: 16 residues. The germline CDR1 and CDR2 sequences are SGHNT and YYREEE (reference sequence). The ends lost 3 bases at V and 6 bases at J; junction bases unmatched: 10. As DNA, the CDR3 is TGTGCCAGCAGCTCCTCCGGGACAGGAAACCCCGGGGAGCTGTTTTTT. This sequence encodes CASSSSGTGNPGELFF.

This chain links TRBV16 with TRBJ2-2, with TRBD2 as a possible D gene (6 bases). V was clipped by 3 bases and J by 3 bases, with 11 bases between them. Germline assignment: CDR1 KGHSY and CDR2 FQNENV. This CDR3 contains 15 residues. The chain's CDR3 is CASSQAGLHTGELFF. CDR3 nucleotides: TGTGCCAGCAGCCAGGCGGGACTCCACACCGGGGAGCTGTTTTTT.

To note about this clone: This specimen includes other DNA sequences encoding the same CDR3. The rearrangement links TRBV7-2 to TRBJ2-7; D ambiguous. Looked up from germline, CDR1 is SGHTA and CDR2 is FQGNSA. V was clipped by 1 base and J by 0 bases, with 10 bases between them. The CDR3 runs 15 residues. CDR3: CASSLGGTRSYEQYF. Here the CDR3 DNA reads TGTGCCAGCAGCTTAGGCGGTACTCGCTCCTACGAGCAGTACTTC.

The chain employs TRBV28 and TRBJ2-1; a possible D gene is TRBD1 (5 bases). Trimming shortened V by 6 bases and J by 3 bases, and 18 bases separated the two germline ends. This CDR3 is built from 16 residues. In germline, CDR1 is MDHEN, CDR2 SYDVKM. CDR3 bases: TGTGCCAGCAGCCGGACACTTCGTGGCTACTACAATGAGCAGTTCTTC. As protein: CASSRTLRGYYNEQFF.

The chain carries TRBV29-1 and TRBJ2-2; possibly TRBD2 for D (5 bases). Germline V gives CDR1 SQVTM, CDR2 ANQGSEA. V was shortened by 1 base and J by 7 bases, with 16 bases between the two germline ends. There are 15 residues in the CDR3. The CDR3 nucleotides read TGCAGCGTTGAAGTAGCGAAAGGGCCGGGCGGGGAGCTGTTTTTT. This encodes CSVEVAKGPGGELFF.

The gene calls are TRBV5-1 and TRBJ2-5; D is uncertain. This CDR3 is built from 14 residues. Trimming shortened V by 4 bases and J by 5 bases, and 15 bases separated the two germline ends. CDR1 is SGHRS and CDR2 is YFSETQ in the germline V gene. The CDR3 spells CASSVLGPQETQYF. For the CDR3, the DNA is TGCGCCAGCAGCGTTCTGGGCCCTCAGGAGACCCAGTACTTC.

The CDR3 loop is CAWSISGFSSGNTIYF. CDR3 bases: TGTGCCTGGAGTATAAGTGGCTTTAGCTCTGGAAACACCATATATTTT. This sequence joins TRBV30 and TRBJ1-3; D is unclear. The CDR3 consists of 16 residues. Germline V gene sequence: CDR1 GTSNPN, CDR2 SVGIG (reference sequence). V was clipped by 2 bases and J by 0 bases, with 14 bases between them.

This clone was observed a single time. The gene calls are TRBV28 and TRBJ2-3; D gene uncertain. Trimming removed 5 bases at V and 1 base at J, with 4 bases between. Germline values: CDR1 MDHEN, CDR2 SYDVKM. There are 12 residues in the CDR3. In nucleotides, the CDR3 is TGTGCCAGCAGTACTGGCACAGATACGCAGTATTTT. Translating it yields CASSTGTDTQYF.

This chain uses TRBV7-9 with TRBJ2-5; 10 bases fit TRBD1. CDR1 and CDR2 (germline): SEHNR, FQNEAQ (reference sequence). The CDR3 covers 15 residues. Germline trimming cut 3 bases from V and 3 bases from J; bases unmatched to any gene: 4. The CDR3 region is CASSLRTGGEETQYF. For the CDR3, the DNA is TGTGCCAGCAGCTTGCGGACAGGGGGAGAAGAGACCCAGTACTTC.

This chain uses TRBV19 with TRBJ2-5; 11 positions agree with TRBD2. The CDR3 spans 16 residues. CDR1 LNHDA and CDR2 SQIVND come from the germline V gene (reference sequence). V lost 3 bases to trimming and J lost 4 bases; unmatched junction nucleotides: 7. CDR3 protein: CASSMGSGGAVETQYF. Written as DNA, the CDR3 is TGTGCCAGTAGTATGGGTAGCGGGGGGGCCGTAGAGACCCAGTACTTC.

The CDR3 here is CASSLGEARLGETQYF. CDR3 nucleotides: TGTGCCAGCAGCTTAGGCGAGGCCCGCTTGGGAGAGACCCAGTACTTC. V usage is TRBV13 and J usage is TRBJ2-5; D not resolved. Germline CDR1 and CDR2: PRHDT and FYEKMQ (reference sequence). This CDR3 contains 16 residues. The V and J ends lost 0 bases and 4 bases respectively, with 15 bases between them.

The table lists this clone with a few counts. V and J are TRBV7-9 and TRBJ2-7; 8 bases match TRBD2. The J segment lost 5 bases and the V segment lost 3 bases, leaving 3 bases of the junction unmatched. From germline, CDR1 is SEHNR and CDR2 FQNEAQ (reference sequence). The CDR3 extends over 13 amino acids. CDR3 protein: CASSLRGAHEQYF. The CDR3 coding sequence is TGTGCCAGCAGCTTGCGGGGGGCCCACGAGCAGTACTTC.

This chain joins TRBV19 and TRBJ2-2; D ambiguous. V shed 0 bases and J shed 6 bases, with 8 bases lying between them. The length of the CDR3 is 14 residues. Germline V gene sequence: CDR1 LNHDA, CDR2 SQIVND (reference sequence). CDR3 nucleotides: TGTGCCAGTAGTATAGATCAAGGGCCCGGGGAGCTGTTTTTT. Its translation: CASSIDQGPGELFF.

The J gene is TRBJ1-2, the V gene TRBV5-6; D gene uncertain. CDR1 is SGHDT and CDR2 is YYEEEE in the germline V gene. Between the trimmed V and J ends, which lost 3 bases and 2 bases, there was a span of 14 bases. The CDR3 totals 15 residues. CDR3 bases: TGTGCCAGCAGCTGGCAGACACTGAGCAACTATGGCTACACCTTC. Amino acids: CASSWQTLSNYGYTF.

The rearrangement links TRBV10-3 to TRBJ2-7; D possibly matches TRBD1 or TRBD2 (5 bases each). Germline V gene lookup returns CDR1 ENHRY and CDR2 SYGVKD. Trimming shortened V by 6 bases and J by 0 bases, and 12 bases separated the two germline ends. The CDR3 length is 14 residues. Written as DNA, the CDR3 is TGTGCCATCAGGGACGCAGGGACCTCCTACGAGCAGTACTTC. Translating it yields CAIRDAGTSYEQYF.

The V gene is TRBV7-9, the J gene TRBJ2-3; 7 positions agree with TRBD2. V was pared by 2 bases and J by 1 base, with 3 bases of the junction left unmatched. CDR1 is SEHNR, CDR2 FQNEAQ, per germline (reference sequence). The CDR3 consists of 15 residues. CDR3 in amino acids: CASSLPGLGTDTQYF. CDR3 coding DNA: TGTGCCAGCAGCTTACCTGGACTAGGCACAGATACGCAGTATTTT.

The chain carries TRBV5-6 and TRBJ2-1, with D perhaps TRBD2 (6 bases). Germline CDR1 SGHDT, CDR2 YYEEEE. Trimming shortened V by 0 bases and J by 8 bases, and 9 bases separated the two germline ends. This CDR3 contains 13 residues. The CDR3 spells CASSLAGSHEQFF. CDR3 DNA: TGTGCCAGCAGCTTGGCCGGGAGCCATGAGCAGTTCTTC. The full variable domain, in which reference TRBV5-6 and TRBJ2-1 provide the parts outside the CDR3, is DAGVTQSPTHLIKTRGQQVTLRCSPKSGHDTVSWYQQALGQGPQFIFQYYEEEERQRGNFPDRFSGHQFPNYSSELNVNALLLGDSALYLCASSLAGSHEQFFGPGTRLTVL.

V is TRBV7-2 and J is TRBJ2-7; 8 bases are shared with TRBD2. V gave up 6 bases and J gave up 1 base; unmatched junction bases: 8. Per the germline V gene, CDR1 is SGHTA and CDR2 is FQGNSA. CDR3 length: 15 amino acids. CDR3 amino acids: CASRTTSVISYEQYF. The CDR3 nucleotides read TGTGCCAGCAGGACGACTAGCGTTATTTCCTACGAGCAGTACTTC.

The rearrangement links TRBV7-9 to TRBJ2-3; D remains ambiguous. The CDR3 sequence is 16 residues long. Trimming stripped 5 bases from V and 2 bases from J, with 17 bases between. CDR1 and CDR2 (germline): SEHNR, FQNEAQ (reference sequence). CDR3 nucleotide sequence: TGTGCCAGCAGCCCCCGACGGCAGTTTCACACAGATACGCAGTATTTT. As protein: CASSPRRQFHTDTQYF.

The rearrangement uses TRBV5-4 and TRBJ2-7; a possible D gene is TRBD1 (6 bases). The CDR3 totals 13 residues. In germline, CDR1 is SGHNT, CDR2 YYREEE (reference sequence). V lost 0 bases to trimming and J lost 6 bases, with 10 bases between them. The chain's CDR3 is CASSLGQEREQYF. Written as DNA, the CDR3 is TGTGCCAGCAGCTTGGGACAGGAGCGCGAGCAGTACTTC.